This entry lists 30 T cell receptor beta chains sequenced from one sample in a study of blood T cell repertoires in COVID-19. Profiled with immunoSEQ multiplex PCR; TCRdb holds only in-frame clones, not every one. The sample lists around 300,000 clones, approximately 83% occurring once. The sequenced sample was peripheral blood. The receptors were gathered from a human donor in a cohort sampled during active COVID-19.

The chain recombines TRBV3-1 (or the pseudogene TRBV3-2) with TRBJ2-1; 7 bases align to TRBD2. The CDR3 totals 13 residues. V trimming: 4 bases; J trimming: 10 bases; junction bases outside the gene matches: 7. Germline-derived CDR1 and CDR2 are LGHDT and YNNKEL (reference sequence). The CDR3 is CASSPLSGVEQFF. The CDR3 DNA is TGTGCCAGCAGCCCCCTCAGCGGGGTCGAGCAGTTCTTC.

This chain uses TRBV5-4 with TRBJ1-2; 7 positions match TRBD1. J was trimmed by 3 bases and V by 0 bases; bases with no gene match: 2. Germline CDR1 and CDR2: SGHNT and YYREEE (reference sequence). The CDR3 loop spans 14 amino acids. The CDR3 sequence is CASSLGGGDYGYTF. CDR3 DNA: TGTGCCAGCAGCTTGGGAGGGGGCGACTATGGCTACACCTTC.

The genes are TRBV5-1 and TRBJ2-1; perhaps TRBD2 as D (6 bases). Deletions cut 9 bases from V and 2 bases from J, with 15 bases between. CDR1 SGHRS and CDR2 YFSETQ come from the germline V gene. The CDR3 consists of 14 residues. The CDR3 spells CATSAGSPYNEQFF. CDR3 in DNA: TGCGCCACCTCAGCGGGTAGCCCCTACAATGAGCAGTTCTTC.

The chain combines TRBV10-1 with TRBJ1-6; D may be TRBD1 (6 bases). Germline V gives CDR1 WNHNN, CDR2 SYGVQD (reference sequence). The CDR3 extends over 13 amino acids. The CDR3 spells CDEGGSSDPPLHF. The DNA for the CDR3 is TGCGACGAGGGGGGGTCCTCGGATCCACCCCTCCACTTT.

The J gene is TRBJ1-6, the V gene TRBV7-9; the match to TRBD1 covers 7 bases. Germline values: CDR1 SEHNR, CDR2 FQNEAQ (reference sequence). With 5 bases clipped from V and 6 bases from J, the junction kept 1 base outside the gene matches. There are 13 residues in the CDR3. CDR3 sequence (DNA): TGTGCCAGCAGCCGGGACAGTAATTCACCCCTCCACTTT. It translates to CASSRDSNSPLHF.

The chain is built from TRBV9 and TRBJ2-2; D is unclear. The CDR3 is made up of 15 amino acids. Trimming pared 0 bases from V and 0 bases from J, leaving 6 bases between. Per the germline V gene, CDR1 is SGDLS and CDR2 is YYNGEE. CDR3 DNA: TGTGCCAGCAGCGTAGTTAGCACGAACACCGGGGAGCTGTTTTTT. This encodes CASSVVSTNTGELFF. The variable domain in full, with the rest retrieved from reference TRBV9 and TRBJ2-2, is DSGVTQTPKHLITATGQRVTLRCSPRSGDLSVYWYQQSLDQGLQFLIQYYNGEERAKGNILERFSAQQFPDLHSELNLSSLELGDSALYFCASSVVSTNTGELFFGEGSRLTVL.

The chain combines TRBV3-1 (or the pseudogene TRBV3-2) with TRBJ1-5; 8 bases map to TRBD1. Germline trimming cut 3 bases from V and 6 bases from J; bases unmatched to any gene: 4. The germline gives CDR1 LGHDT, CDR2 YNNKEL (reference sequence). This CDR3 is built from 14 residues. The CDR3 here is CASSQTGAGQPQHF. The CDR3 region has the DNA TGTGCCAGCAGCCAGACAGGGGCTGGTCAGCCCCAGCATTTT.

On this clone: Different DNA sequences within this sample yield the same CDR3. The chain is built from TRBV7-2 and TRBJ1-3; the D is unclear. The CDR3 loop spans 15 amino acids. Between the trimmed V and J ends, which lost 4 bases and 0 bases, there was a span of 10 bases. The germline CDR1 and CDR2 sequences are SGHTA and FQGNSA. The CDR3 DNA follows: TGTGCCAGCAGCTCCCTCGCGAGCTCTGGAAACACCATATATTTT. This gives the protein CASSSLASSGNTIYF. The full variable domain, its missing parts supplied by reference TRBV7-2 and TRBJ1-3, is GAGVSQSPSNKVTEKGKDVELRCDPISGHTALYWYRQSLGQGLEFLIYFQGNSAPDKSGLPSDRFSAERTGGSVSTLTIQRTQQEDSAVYLCASSSLASSGNTIYFGEGSWLTVV.

This clone was seen a few times. This chain uses TRBV4-1 with TRBJ1-1; the match to TRBD1 covers 12 bases. CDR3 length equals 18 residues. Germline V gene sequence: CDR1 MGHRA, CDR2 YSYEKL. The V and J ends lost 4 bases and 4 bases, in that order; junction bases with no gene match: 13. CDR3 sequence reads: CASSPGPGQGARGTEAFF. The CDR3 DNA sequence: TGCGCCAGCAGCCCTGGACCGGGACAGGGGGCTCGAGGCACTGAAGCTTTCTTT.

The chain employs TRBV9 and TRBJ2-7, with 9 bases aligning to TRBD1. Germline CDR1 and CDR2: SGDLS and YYNGEE. The CDR3 runs to 14 residues. The J segment lost 5 bases and the V segment lost 3 bases, leaving 6 bases of the junction unmatched. The CDR3: CASSDRDRAHEQYF. The CDR3 DNA reads TGTGCCAGCAGCGACCGGGACAGGGCCCACGAGCAGTACTTC.

This clone was counted once. The chain employs TRBV19 and TRBJ2-3, with a weak D call TRBD2 (5 bases). Germline CDR1 is LNHDA and CDR2 is SQIVND (reference sequence). V was cut by 7 bases and J by 4 bases, with 15 bases left in between. This CDR3 region has 14 residues. The CDR3 reads CASKAAHNPDTQYF. The CDR3 DNA reads as TGTGCCAGTAAAGCGGCACATAATCCAGATACGCAGTATTTT.

Only one count was recorded for this clone. Other DNA sequences in the sample encode the same CDR3. The genes are TRBV28 and TRBJ1-4; D uncertain. Germline CDR1 and CDR2: MDHEN and SYDVKM. This CDR3 is 12 amino acids long. The V and J ends lost 1 base and 6 bases respectively, with 3 bases between them. The CDR3 DNA is TGTGCCAGCAGTTTATCCTATGAAAAACTGTTTTTT. The encoded protein is CASSLSYEKLFF. Complete variable domain (other parts from reference TRBV28 and TRBJ1-4): DVKVTQSSRYLVKRTGEKVFLECVQDMDHENMFWYRQDPGLGLRLIYFSYDVKMKEKGDIPEGYSVSREKKERFSLILESASTNQTSMYLCASSLSYEKLFFGSGTQLSVL.

V and J are TRBV27 and TRBJ2-1, with TRBD2 matching 9 bases. The ends lost 9 bases at V and 5 bases at J; junction bases unmatched: 5. The germline V gene has CDR1 MNHEY and CDR2 SMNVEV (reference sequence). The CDR3 runs 13 residues. CDR3 sequence reads: CASSGRLDNEQFF. DNA for the CDR3: TGTGCCAGTAGCGGGAGACTGGACAATGAGCAGTTCTTC.

The chain couples TRBV10-3 to TRBJ2-7, with TRBD1 identical over 7 bases. V lost 3 bases, J lost 0 bases, and 5 bases stayed unmatched. CDR1 ENHRY and CDR2 SYGVKD come from the germline V gene. This CDR3 region has 15 residues. The DNA of the CDR3 is TGTGCCATCAGTGAAACAGGGGAACCCTCCTACGAGCAGTACTTC. It is translated as CAISETGEPSYEQYF.

This chain's CDR3 is CRISSGGEQFF. The CDR3 coding sequence is TGCAGAATAAGTAGCGGTGGTGAGCAGTTCTTC. The chain has TRBV20-1 and TRBJ2-1, with a tentative D call TRBD2 (6 bases). CDR1 is DFQATT, CDR2 SNEGSKA, per germline (reference sequence). The CDR3 runs 11 residues.

The chain joins TRBV19 to TRBJ2-2; D may be TRBD2 (5 bases). This CDR3 is 15 amino acids long. CDR1 is LNHDA, CDR2 SQIVND, per germline (reference sequence). V lost 6 bases to trimming and J lost 0 bases, with 11 bases between them. CDR3 nucleotide sequence: TGTGCCAGTAGGACCTGGCGGGCGAACACCGGGGAGCTGTTTTTT. It is translated as CASRTWRANTGELFF.

The gene calls are TRBV3-1 (or the pseudogene TRBV3-2) and TRBJ2-1; D uncertain. The germline gives CDR1 LGHDT, CDR2 YNNKEL (reference sequence). V lost 2 bases to trimming and J lost 8 bases, with 13 bases between them. The CDR3 has 14 residues. The CDR3 sequence is CASSQRGSSDEQFF. The CDR3 bases are TGTGCCAGCAGCCAACGTGGATCCAGCGATGAGCAGTTCTTC.

The V call is TRBV5-6, the J call TRBJ1-1, with 9 bases fitting TRBD1. The CDR3 runs to 16 residues. Germline V gene data show CDR1 as SGHDT and CDR2 as YYEEEE. J was trimmed by 2 bases and V by 1 base; bases with no gene match: 6. Here the CDR3 DNA reads TGTGCCAGCAGCTTGCTACCGGGACAGGGCAACACTGAAGCTTTCTTT. Its protein product is CASSLLPGQGNTEAFF.

The J gene is TRBJ2-3, the V gene TRBV19; 11 nucleotides agree with TRBD2. The V segment lost 4 bases and the J segment 5 bases; nucleotides outside the gene matches: 11. Per germline, CDR1 LNHDA and CDR2 SQIVND (reference sequence). This CDR3 contains 17 residues. The CDR3 loop reads CASSTRKGLAGGDTQYF. The CDR3 DNA reads as TGTGCCAGTAGTACACGAAAGGGGCTAGCGGGAGGAGATACGCAGTATTTT.

The chain couples TRBV29-1 to TRBJ2-2, with TRBD2 matching over 8 bases. The CDR3 sequence is 13 residues long. The J segment lost 5 bases and the V segment lost 4 bases, leaving 3 bases of the junction unmatched. Per the germline V gene, CDR1 is SQVTM and CDR2 is ANQGSEA. The CDR3 is CSVVGLETGELFF. The CDR3, as DNA: TGCAGCGTTGTGGGACTAGAAACCGGGGAGCTGTTTTTT.

The chain is built from TRBV18 and TRBJ2-6, with 7 bases fitting TRBD1. Looked up from germline, CDR1 is KGHSH and CDR2 is LQKENI. CDR3 size: 16 residues. Losses at the gene ends were 5 bases for V and 2 bases for J; bases not matched to a gene: 6. The chain's CDR3 is CASSKTGTAGANVLTF. The CDR3 nucleotides are TGTGCCAGCTCAAAAACAGGGACAGCTGGGGCCAACGTCCTGACTTTC.

This sequence joins TRBV7-2 and TRBJ2-2; D might be TRBD2 (6 bases). CDR1 and CDR2 from the germline V gene are SGHTA and FQGNSA. The CDR3 loop spans 15 amino acids. Trimming removed 4 bases from V and 2 bases from J, with 11 bases in between. The CDR3 DNA reads TGTGCCAGCAGCTGGGGAGGCATCAACACCGGGGAGCTGTTTTTT. This codes for CASSWGGINTGELFF.

The chain links TRBV7-9 to TRBJ2-7; tentative D call: TRBD1 (6 bases). The CDR3 extends over 14 amino acids. Germline V gene sequence: CDR1 SEHNR, CDR2 FQNEAQ (reference sequence). V lost 4 bases and J 6 bases, leaving 16 bases between the germline ends. The CDR3 DNA follows: TGTGCCAGCAGCTCTTGGACAGCCTCGGGCGAGCAGTACTTC. Translation gives CASSSWTASGEQYF.

CDR3 amino acids: CASPRTSGGHEQYF. CDR3 in DNA: TGTGCCAGTCCCAGGACTAGCGGGGGCCACGAGCAGTACTTC. V is TRBV6-4 and J is TRBJ2-7; 13 bases align to TRBD2. The CDR3 totals 14 residues. J lost 5 bases, V lost 9 bases, and 7 bases had no gene match. Germline V gives CDR1 MRHNA, CDR2 SNTAGT.

This clone showed up just a few times. The chain is built from TRBV6-5 and TRBJ2-1; 7 bases fit TRBD2. Germline assignment: CDR1 MNHEY and CDR2 SVGAGI. Trimming took 8 bases from V and 10 from J; bases not matched to a gene: 14. The CDR3 contains 14 residues. CDR3 amino acids: CASDPGGKGFEQFF. In nucleotides, the CDR3 is TGTGCCAGCGACCCGGGAGGAAAAGGTTTCGAGCAGTTCTTC.

The V and J genes are TRBV7-9 and TRBJ2-7; TRBD2 is a possible D gene (5 bases). The germline V and J ends were trimmed by 6 bases and 3 bases, with 18 bases remaining between them. Germline V gene sequence: CDR1 SEHNR, CDR2 FQNEAQ (reference sequence). The CDR3 totals 15 residues. The CDR3 region has the DNA TGTGCCAGCAGGTCACCTCGAGGGATTAACTACGAGCAGTACTTC. This gives the protein CASRSPRGINYEQYF.

Comments on this clone: The junction differs from germline at one of its ends, possibly a read error. The CDR3 sequence: CASSLSDLAGIIF. The CDR3 coding sequence is TGTGCCAGCAGCTTATCCGACTTAGCGGGTATAATCTTC. The chain employs TRBV5-5 and TRBJ2-1, with 7 bases that match TRBD2. The CDR3 runs to 13 residues. Germline V gene sequence: CDR1 SGHKS, CDR2 YYEKEE (reference sequence).

The rearrangement joins TRBV28 to TRBJ1-1; D is undetermined. This CDR3 is built from 13 residues. Germline assignment: CDR1 MDHEN and CDR2 SYDVKM. V was pared by 0 bases and J by 1 base, with 3 bases between. CDR3 sequence reads: CASSLWRNTEAFF. The CDR3 DNA is TGTGCCAGCAGTTTATGGAGGAACACTGAAGCTTTCTTT.

The chain links TRBV7-8 to TRBJ2-3; 9 bases are shared with TRBD1. Germline-derived CDR1 and CDR2 are SGHVS and FQNEAQ. CDR3 length: 16 amino acids. V shed 2 bases, J shed 3 bases, and the junction held 6 bases outside the gene matches. CDR3 residues: CASSLLQGATTDTQYF. The CDR3 coding sequence is TGTGCCAGCAGCTTACTACAGGGGGCAACGACAGATACGCAGTATTTT.

The V call is TRBV19, the J call TRBJ2-1; 8 positions agree with TRBD1. V lost 9 bases and J lost 9; bases outside the gene matches: 22. The CDR3 has 17 residues. Germline-derived CDR1 and CDR2 are LNHDA and SQIVND (reference sequence). The CDR3 loop is CASNHRDGTGVRGEQFF. The CDR3 coding sequence is TGTGCCAGCAACCATCGGGATGGGACAGGTGTCCGGGGTGAGCAGTTCTTC.